This T cell receptor (beta chain) was sequenced during a study of blood T cell repertoires in COVID-19. Study summary: Specimens from acute and convalescent COVID-19 originated in the United States, Italy and Spain. T cells, B-cell-depleted T cells, or PBMCs provided the cDNA or gDNA that served as material.

In the authors' workflow: The assay estimated nucleated cells by amplifying reference gene primers. Some clones are missing from TCRdb's copy, which holds only in-frame ones; the method was immunoSEQ multiplex PCR. The V and J calls and the clone size are those of that table, but D and trimming were determined from the DNA. The sample lists more than 95,000 clones, about 81% occurring once. The sequenced sample was peripheral blood. The receptor was isolated from a woman between 50 and 59 years old with acute or convalescent COVID-19.

DNA for the CDR3: TGTGCCAGCAGCGTCAGACAGGGACGGAACACTGAAGCTTTCTTT. This sequence encodes CASSVRQGRNTEAFF. The chain combines TRBV7-2 with TRBJ1-1; 7 positions agree with TRBD1. Germline CDR1 reads SGHTA; CDR2 reads FQGNSA. V shed 5 bases, J shed 1 base, and the junction held 7 bases outside the gene matches. The CDR3 contains 15 residues.